This is a list of T cell receptor beta chains from one sample in a study of post-analysis software for immune sequencing data. TCRdb re-called the PCR reads through MiXCR, storing one row per CDR3 protein. This table holds about 770,000 distinct CDR3 sequences, about 43% found once. Sequences were obtained from blood. The receptors derive from a girl under 18 with multiple sclerosis. CDR3s include the opening cysteine and the closing phenylalanine or tryptophan. D genes are given only for firm matches. Only part of the rows carry a size: once, few, many, or a class if the clone is expanded.

v_gene: TRBV9
d_gene: -
abundance: few
j_gene: TRBJ1-1
CDR3nt: TGTGCCAGCAGCGGACGAGGGGGCACTGAAGCTTTCTTT
CDR3aa: CASSGRGGTEAFF

v_gene: TRBV13
d_gene: -
abundance: -
j_gene: TRBJ2-7
CDR3nt: TGTGCCAGCAGCTTTTGGGGCTCAGGCTACGAGCAGTACTTC
CDR3aa: CASSFWGSGYEQYF

v_gene: TRBV6-5
d_gene: TRBD2
abundance: -
j_gene: TRBJ2-5
CDR3nt: TGTGCCAGCAGAACTAGCGGGAGGGGGGAGACCCAGTACTTC
CDR3aa: CASRTSGRGETQYF

v_gene: TRBV6-5
d_gene: TRBD1
abundance: -
j_gene: TRBJ2-7
CDR3nt: TGTGCCAGCAGTTCACAACTTCGACAGGGGAGCTCCTACGAGCAGTACTTC
CDR3aa: CASSSQLRQGSSYEQYF

v_gene: TRBV27
d_gene: -
abundance: -
j_gene: TRBJ1-1
CDR3nt: TGTGCCAGCAGTTTTCTACAGGGTACTGAAGCTTTCTTT
CDR3aa: CASSFLQGTEAFF

v_gene: TRBV5-1
d_gene: TRBD1
abundance: -
j_gene: TRBJ2-1
CDR3nt: TGCGCCAGCAGCTCCGGACAGGGAGGACACAATGAGCAGTTCTTC
CDR3aa: CASSSGQGGHNEQFF

v_gene: TRBV6-5
d_gene: TRBD1
abundance: -
j_gene: TRBJ1-5
CDR3nt: TGTGCCAGCAGCGCTGGACAGGCGGTAGGACAGCCCCAGCATTTT
CDR3aa: CASSAGQAVGQPQHF

v_gene: TRBV7-9
d_gene: TRBD1
abundance: once
j_gene: TRBJ2-5
CDR3nt: TGTGCCAGCAGCTTGGACAGGGGGTGGTACTTC
CDR3aa: CASSLDRGWYF

v_gene: TRBV7-9
d_gene: -
abundance: -
j_gene: TRBJ2-3
CDR3nt: TGTGCCAGCAGCTCTAGCCTGAGCACAGGTACGCAGTATTTT
CDR3aa: CASSSSLSTGTQYF

v_gene: TRBV2
d_gene: -
abundance: -
j_gene: TRBJ1-1
CDR3nt: TGTGCCAGCAGTGAGCATCGGGGGCTGGCGACTGAAGCTTTCTTT
CDR3aa: CASSEHRGLATEAFF

v_gene: TRBV5-1
d_gene: TRBD2
abundance: -
j_gene: TRBJ2-7
CDR3nt: TGCGCCAGCAGCTTGACCGGACTAGCGGAGACCTACGAGCAGTACTTC
CDR3aa: CASSLTGLAETYEQYF

v_gene: TRBV7-9
d_gene: -
abundance: -
j_gene: TRBJ1-1
CDR3nt: TGTGCCAGCAGCCCACGGGGCGTGGAAGCTTTCTTT
CDR3aa: CASSPRGVEAFF

v_gene: TRBV7-6
d_gene: -
abundance: -
j_gene: TRBJ2-7
CDR3nt: TGTGCCAGCAGCTTAGAAGGACAGAACTCCTACGAGCAGTACTTC
CDR3aa: CASSLEGQNSYEQYF

v_gene: TRBV5-1
d_gene: -
abundance: -
j_gene: TRBJ2-7
CDR3nt: TGCGCCAGCAGCCCGGGAAAGGAAGGAATGGAGCTGCTCTCCTACGAGCAGTACTTC
CDR3aa: CASSPGKEGMELLSYEQYF

v_gene: TRBV27
d_gene: -
abundance: -
j_gene: TRBJ1-1
CDR3nt: TGTGCCAGCAGTTTTTTCGTGGGCACTGAAGCTTTCTTT
CDR3aa: CASSFFVGTEAFF